A selection of T cell receptor beta chains follows, all from one sample in a study of graft-versus-host responses after intestinal transplantation. Profiling relied on immunoSEQ multiplex PCR, and the TCRdb table lists in-frame clones only, not all of them. The sample lists roughly 81,000 clones; roughly 80% were seen once. The antigens for these receptors are not known. Sequencing used unstimulated CD4+ T cells sorted from spleen or lymph node cells, obtained before intestinal transplant. These receptors were obtained from a human donor who received an intestinal transplant. Both conserved end residues are part of each CDR3. The D gene is left open where the match is weak. Clone sizes are given selectively: once, few, many, or a class where the clone is expanded.

clone size,J gene,CDR3 length,D gene,V gene,CDR3 protein,CDR3 DNA
-,TRBJ1-3,15,-,TRBV11-2,CASSSRVPWGNTIYF,TGTGCCAGCAGCTCCAGGGTCCCCTGGGGAAACACCATATATTTT
once,TRBJ2-5,13,TRBD1,TRBV6-6,CASSPTGWETQYF,TGTGCCAGCAGTCCGACAGGGTGGGAGACCCAGTACTTC
-,TRBJ2-5,14,-,TRBV2,CASRDDTFQETQYF,TGTGCCAGCAGGGATGACACATTTCAAGAGACCCAGTACTTC
-,TRBJ2-1,17,TRBD2,TRBV14,CASSQPGLAVRANEQFF,TGTGCCAGCAGCCAACCGGGACTAGCGGTGAGGGCCAATGAGCAGTTCTTC
-,TRBJ1-3,15,-,TRBV11-2,CASKTKDSSGNTIYF,TGTGCCAGCAAAACCAAAGACAGCTCTGGAAACACCATATATTTT
-,TRBJ2-3,15,TRBD2,TRBV27,CASSSPLAGTDTQYF,TGTGCCAGCAGTTCGCCCCTAGCGGGCACAGATACGCAGTATTTT
once,TRBJ1-6,16,-,TRBV28,CASSLESSTGVSPLHF,TGTGCCAGCAGTTTAGAGTCGAGTACGGGGGTTTCACCCCTCCACTTT
-,TRBJ1-5,16,-,TRBV18,CASSPGSGAGNQPQHF,TGTGCCAGCTCACCGGGAAGTGGGGCGGGCAATCAGCCCCAGCATTTT
-,TRBJ1-6,15,-,TRBV7-9,CASSAKQGFNSPLHF,TGTGCCAGCAGCGCCAAACAGGGTTTTAATTCACCCCTCCACTTT
once,TRBJ2-7,19,TRBD2,TRBV5-3,CARNFPGLAGEEDSYEQYF,TGTGCCAGAAACTTCCCGGGACTAGCGGGAGAAGAAGACTCCTACGAGCAGTACTTC
-,TRBJ2-1,15,TRBD2,TRBV2,CASSTKGEGLASQFF,TGTGCCAGCAGTACCAAAGGTGAGGGACTAGCGTCGCAGTTCTTC
-,TRBJ2-3,15,-,TRBV6-1,CASSAKYTSTDTQYF,TGTGCCAGCAGTGCAAAATATACTAGCACAGATACGCAGTATTTT
-,TRBJ1-2,13,-,TRBV10-3,CAINAGSNYGYTF,TGTGCCATCAATGCGGGTTCGAACTATGGCTACACCTTC
-,TRBJ1-3,18,TRBD1,TRBV2,CASGTGGLSGGAGNTIYF,TGTGCCAGCGGGACAGGGGGCCTCTCAGGAGGGGCAGGAAACACCATATATTTT
-,TRBJ2-6,16,TRBD1,TRBV28,CASSEQGARGANVLTF,TGTGCCAGCAGTGAACAGGGGGCGCGGGGGGCCAACGTCCTGACTTTC
-,TRBJ2-1,14,TRBD2,TRBV6-5,CASLRPGGSNEQFF,TGTGCCAGCCTGCGTCCGGGAGGGTCCAATGAGCAGTTCTTC
-,TRBJ2-5,14,-,TRBV6-5,CASRLHGAEETQYF,TGTGCCAGCAGGCTACATGGGGCGGAAGAGACCCAGTACTTC
-,TRBJ2-7,14,-,TRBV18,CASSPPSQGNEQYF,TGTGCCAGCTCACCACCTTCGCAGGGGAACGAGCAGTACTTC
-,TRBJ1-2,15,TRBD1,TRBV2,CASNLDRGQNYGYTF,TGTGCCAGCAATCTGGACAGGGGGCAGAACTATGGCTACACCTTC
-,TRBJ2-1,14,TRBD1,TRBV5-1,CATGVGDSYNEQFF,TGCGCCACCGGGGTGGGGGACAGCTACAATGAGCAGTTCTTC
-,TRBJ2-7,15,-,TRBV6-5,CASSYGGTARDEQYF,TGTGCCAGCAGTTACGGCGGGACAGCGAGGGACGAGCAGTACTTC
-,TRBJ2-2,18,TRBD2,TRBV10-1,CASSGPGLAGGDTGELFF,TGCGCCAGCAGTGGACCGGGACTAGCGGGAGGGGACACCGGGGAGCTGTTTTTT
-,TRBJ2-7,13,-,TRBV5-1,CASSFRDSYEQYF,TGCGCCAGCAGCTTCCGGGACTCCTACGAGCAGTACTTC
-,TRBJ2-3,15,TRBD2,TRBV5-1,CASTPTSGFTDTQYF,TGCGCCAGCACCCCCACTAGCGGCTTCACAGATACGCAGTATTTT
-,TRBJ1-5,18,TRBD1,TRBV18,CASSPPPGQGYGNQPQHF,TGTGCCAGCTCACCACCCCCGGGACAGGGGTATGGCAATCAGCCCCAGCATTTT
-,TRBJ2-5,14,TRBD1,TRBV5-6,CASSPGQESMGQYF,TGTGCCAGCAGCCCGGGACAGGAGTCTATGGGCCAGTACTTC
-,TRBJ2-1,14,-,TRBV7-8,CASRTGRGYNEQFF,TGTGCCAGCAGAACCGGACGGGGTTACAATGAGCAGTTCTTC
-,TRBJ1-3,18,-,TRBV6-1,CASSEKSWGLGAGNTIYF,TGTGCCAGCAGTGAAAAATCTTGGGGGCTAGGGGCTGGAAACACCATATATTTT
-,TRBJ2-1,16,-,TRBV19,CASSTSSWGAYNEQFF,TGTGCCAGTAGTACCTCCTCATGGGGGGCCTACAATGAGCAGTTCTTC
-,TRBJ2-4,14,-,TRBV5-1,CASSQSVSRDIQYF,TGCGCCAGCAGTCAAAGCGTCAGCCGGGACATTCAGTACTTC
once,TRBJ2-5,15,TRBD1,TRBV7-9,CASSVRQGARETQYF,TGTGCCAGCAGCGTACGACAGGGGGCAAGAGAGACCCAGTACTTC
-,TRBJ1-3,14,-,TRBV7-8,CASSLNRARNTIYF,TGTGCCAGCAGCTTAAACAGGGCACGAAACACCATATATTTT
-,TRBJ2-2,12,TRBD1,TRBV19,CASGQGAGELFF,TGTGCCAGTGGACAGGGGGCCGGGGAGCTGTTTTTT
-,TRBJ2-3,15,TRBD2,TRBV18,CASSPPSAGTDTQYF,TGTGCCAGCTCACCACCCTCAGCGGGGACAGATACGCAGTATTTT
once,TRBJ1-2,15,TRBD1,TRBV9,CASSVGTGGIYGYTF,TGTGCCAGCAGCGTAGGGACAGGGGGCATCTATGGCTACACCTTC
-,TRBJ2-1,16,TRBD1,TRBV19,CASRGPDRGHFGEQFF,TGTGCCAGTAGAGGGCCGGACAGGGGACATTTTGGTGAGCAGTTCTTC
-,TRBJ2-3,13,TRBD1,TRBV6-5,CASRGQSTGTQYF,TGTGCCAGCAGGGGACAGAGCACAGGTACGCAGTATTTT
-,TRBJ2-1,12,-,TRBV10-2,CASSVRGGEQFF,TGCGCCAGCAGTGTGCGGGGCGGTGAGCAGTTCTTC
once,TRBJ2-7,16,TRBD1,TRBV10-3,CAISLSGGTGGYEQYF,TGTGCCATCAGTCTTTCGGGGGGGACAGGGGGCTACGAGCAGTACTTC
-,TRBJ1-2,15,TRBD1,TRBV2,CASSAPAGTENGYTF,TGTGCCAGCAGTGCCCCAGCCGGGACAGAAAATGGCTACACCTTC
-,TRBJ1-5,15,TRBD1,TRBV4-1,CASSPPGQGNQPQHF,TGCGCCAGCAGCCCGCCGGGACAGGGCAATCAGCCCCAGCATTTT
-,TRBJ2-7,15,-,TRBV5-1,CASSSDRDFAYEQYF,TGCGCCAGCAGCTCCGACCGGGACTTTGCCTACGAGCAGTACTTC
-,TRBJ2-3,16,TRBD2,TRBV5-1,CASSSGLATSTDTQYF,TGCGCCAGCAGCTCGGGACTAGCGACTAGCACAGATACGCAGTATTTT
once,TRBJ1-4,15,TRBD1,TRBV5-1,CASSASPGGYEKLFF,TGCGCCAGCAGCGCCTCCCCAGGGGGCTACGAAAAACTGTTTTTT
-,TRBJ2-3,10,-,TRBV29-1,CSALADTQYF,TGCAGCGCTCTAGCAGATACGCAGTATTTT
-,TRBJ1-5,13,TRBD1,TRBV7-6,CASSLGQDQPQHF,TGTGCCAGCAGCCTTGGACAGGATCAGCCCCAGCATTTT
-,TRBJ2-3,15,TRBD2,TRBV2,CASSRAGGSTDTQYF,TGTGCCAGCAGCCGAGCGGGGGGGAGCACAGATACGCAGTATTTT
-,TRBJ2-7,13,TRBD2,TRBV6-5,CASTPAGAYEQYF,TGTGCCAGCACCCCAGCGGGGGCCTACGAGCAGTACTTC
-,TRBJ1-1,17,-,TRBV18,CASSPRTRVMRNTEAFF,TGTGCCAGCTCACCACGAACGAGGGTTATGCGGAACACTGAAGCTTTCTTT